The 30 T cell receptor beta chains reported below all come from one sample, sequenced in a study of cytomegalovirus exposure and HLA in healthy donors. Generated by immunoSEQ multiplex PCR, the TCRdb table keeps only in-frame clones and is missing some. The repertoire has about 120,000 clones, roughly 89% of them found once; the top ten carry 1% to 1.4%. The specimen sequenced was PBMCs. These receptors all come from a woman younger than 35 in good health and CMV-seronegative.

CDR3 nucleotide sequence: TGTGCCATGGCGGATACTAGCGAAACCCTTACCTACGAGCAGTACTTC. It is translated as CAMADTSETLTYEQYF. This chain connects TRBV10-3 to TRBJ2-7; 7 bases align to TRBD2. The germline gives CDR1 ENHRY, CDR2 SYGVKD. V dropped 9 bases and J dropped 2; count of bases not matched to a gene: 16. The CDR3 contains 16 residues.

The chain has TRBV18 and TRBJ1-5; D not certain. The CDR3 is 13 amino acids. V was pared by 4 bases and J by 7 bases, with 11 bases between. CDR1 is KGHSH, CDR2 LQKENI, per germline. This chain's CDR3 is CASSQGTGQPQHF. Here the CDR3 DNA reads TGTGCCAGCTCACAGGGAACGGGACAGCCCCAGCATTTT.

The J gene is TRBJ2-2, the V gene TRBV10-1; the D gene is possibly TRBD2 (7 bases). In germline, CDR1 is WNHNN, CDR2 SYGVQD (reference sequence). This CDR3 spans 14 amino acids. V lost 4 bases and J lost 11, with 17 bases in between. CDR3 in amino acids: CASSAVEGGGELFF. CDR3 sequence (DNA): TGCGCCAGCAGTGCGGTTGAGGGAGGGGGAGAGCTGTTTTTT.

The rearrangement joins TRBV27 to TRBJ2-1, with 8 positions matching TRBD2. Germline V lookup: CDR1 MNHEY, CDR2 SMNVEV (reference sequence). The CDR3 runs 16 residues. Unmatched junction bases numbered 9, after V lost 0 bases and J lost 8 bases. The CDR3 DNA sequence: TGTGCCAGCAGTTTATCTTCGAGCGGGAGTTTCGATGAGCAGTTCTTC. Encoded protein: CASSLSSSGSFDEQFF.

The chain couples TRBV7-9 to TRBJ2-1; D not certain. CDR3 length equals 17 residues. V was pared by 4 bases and J by 1 base, with 17 bases between. Germline V gives CDR1 SEHNR, CDR2 FQNEAQ (reference sequence). CDR3 coding DNA: TGTGCCAGCAGCTCGCCGGTTTCGTCGTTGTCCTACAATGAGCAGTTCTTC. Its translation is CASSSPVSSLSYNEQFF.

The chain joins TRBV6-6 to TRBJ1-5, with D tentatively TRBD1 (5 bases). Trimming left V 2 bases short and J 7 bases short, with 12 bases between. Germline CDR1 reads MNHNY; CDR2 reads SVGAGI (reference sequence). The CDR3 sequence is 14 residues long. This chain's CDR3 is CASSYGGKEQPQHF. In nucleotides, the CDR3 is TGTGCCAGCAGTTACGGGGGGAAAGAGCAGCCCCAGCATTTT.

The chain has TRBV9 and TRBJ2-3; D perhaps matches TRBD2 (5 bases). Germline CDR1 reads SGDLS; CDR2 reads YYNGEE. V dropped 0 bases and J dropped 2 bases, with 13 bases sitting between them. This CDR3 has 16 amino acids. CDR3 region: CASSVGGAVLTDTQYF. The DNA for the CDR3 is TGTGCCAGCAGCGTAGGCGGAGCGGTACTCACAGATACGCAGTATTTT.

The chain recombines TRBV5-6 with TRBJ1-1, with 7 nucleotides matching TRBD1. Germline trimming cut 4 bases from V and 0 bases from J; bases unmatched to any gene: 6. The CDR3 runs to 15 residues. CDR1 and CDR2 (germline): SGHDT, YYEEEE. The CDR3 loop reads CASSPRTGMNTEAFF. The CDR3 DNA is TGTGCCAGCAGCCCCCGGACAGGTATGAACACTGAAGCTTTCTTT.

The rearrangement uses TRBV27 and TRBJ2-3, with 14 bases matching TRBD2. V gave up 5 bases and J gave up 6 bases; unmatched junction bases: 13. This CDR3 is 18 amino acids long. CDR1 MNHEY and CDR2 SMNVEV come from the germline V gene (reference sequence). CDR3 bases: TGTGCCAGCAGTCCCGGGACTAGCGGGGGCCCTCGAGGGGATACGCAGTATTTT. Residues: CASSPGTSGGPRGDTQYF.

The chain carries TRBV10-3 and TRBJ1-2; 7 bases match TRBD1. The CDR3 spans 14 residues. Trimming cost V 6 bases and J 3 bases; bases outside gene matches: 7. Per germline, CDR1 ENHRY and CDR2 SYGVKD. CDR3 amino acids: CAIRGAGTDYGYTF. The CDR3 DNA is TGTGCCATCAGAGGGGCCGGGACAGACTATGGCTACACCTTC.

This clone was counted once. CDR3 residues: CASSSSQGQGTEAFF. CDR3 nucleotide sequence: TGTGCCAGCAGCTCTTCGCAAGGACAGGGGACTGAAGCTTTCTTT. V usage is TRBV9 and J usage is TRBJ1-1, with 9 bases lining up with TRBD1. With 4 bases clipped from V and 5 bases from J, the junction kept 9 bases outside the gene matches. The CDR3 covers 15 residues. CDR1 and CDR2 (germline): SGDLS, YYNGEE.

The chain recombines TRBV5-5 with TRBJ2-7, with 8 positions matching TRBD1. CDR3 length equals 15 residues. With 5 bases clipped from V and 3 bases from J, the junction kept 10 bases outside the gene matches. Germline CDR1 and CDR2: SGHKS and YYEKEE (reference sequence). The CDR3 is CASSLGSGTGYEQYF. In DNA form, the CDR3 reads TGTGCCAGCAGTCTGGGCTCCGGGACAGGCTACGAGCAGTACTTC.

V gene TRBV19 combines with J gene TRBJ1-2; D is undetermined. Germline values: CDR1 LNHDA, CDR2 SQIVND (reference sequence). Trimming removed 3 bases from V and 0 bases from J, with 11 bases in between. This CDR3 has 15 amino acids. The CDR3 sequence is CASSMAREANYGYTF. CDR3 nucleotides: TGTGCCAGTAGTATGGCCCGGGAAGCTAACTATGGCTACACCTTC.

The chain combines TRBV28 with TRBJ2-3; D perhaps matches TRBD2 (6 bases). Trimming removed 6 bases at V and 2 bases at J, with 12 bases between. The germline CDR1 and CDR2 sequences are MDHEN and SYDVKM. The CDR3 runs 14 residues. The CDR3 is CASSNAGFTDTQYF. The CDR3 DNA reads TGTGCCAGCAGCAACGCGGGGTTCACAGATACGCAGTATTTT. The whole variable domain, filled in from reference TRBV28 and TRBJ2-3, reads DVKVTQSSRYLVKRTGEKVFLECVQDMDHENMFWYRQDPGLGLRLIYFSYDVKMKEKGDIPEGYSVSREKKERFSLILESASTNQTSMYLCASSNAGFTDTQYFGPGTRLTVL.

CDR3 sequence (DNA): TGTGCCAGCAGCCCCTACGGACAGGAGCATCAGCCCCAGCATTTT. It codes for CASSPYGQEHQPQHF. The chain recombines TRBV7-2 with TRBJ1-5, with TRBD1 matching 7 bases. V was pared by 5 bases and J by 5 bases, with 9 bases of the junction left unmatched. Germline V gene sequence: CDR1 SGHTA, CDR2 FQGNSA. The CDR3 loop spans 15 amino acids.

V is TRBV6-1 and J is TRBJ2-1, with TRBD2 matching 11 bases. V lost 4 bases to trimming and J lost 5 bases; unmatched junction nucleotides: 4. CDR3 length: 15 amino acids. From germline, CDR1 is MNHNS and CDR2 SASEGT. CDR3 in DNA: TGTGCCAGCAGTGGCCTAGCGGGGGGCCACAATGAGCAGTTCTTC. Its translation: CASSGLAGGHNEQFF.

The genes are TRBV6-1 and TRBJ2-6; D ambiguous. V lost 2 bases to trimming and J lost 2 bases, with 10 bases between them. This CDR3 spans 16 amino acids. CDR1 is MNHNS and CDR2 is SASEGT in the germline V gene. In nucleotides, the CDR3 is TGTGCCAGCAGTGAAAGAGGTGTGGCTGGGGCCAACGTCCTGACTTTC. This codes for CASSERGVAGANVLTF.

The chain employs TRBV7-6 and TRBJ2-5; D is ambiguous. Trimming cost V 1 base and J 4 bases, with 7 bases left between them. The CDR3 extends over 13 amino acids. Per the germline V gene, CDR1 is SGHVS and CDR2 is FNYEAQ. The CDR3 here is CASSLVTGETQYF. CDR3 in DNA: TGTGCCAGCAGCTTAGTGACTGGAGAGACCCAGTACTTC.

This CDR3 is CASIGTTVVDEQYV. Here the CDR3 DNA reads TGTGCCAGCATCGGGACTACGGTTGTGGACGAGCAGTACGTC. The chain employs TRBV27 and TRBJ2-7, with 7 bases that match TRBD2. The CDR3 is 14 residues long. Germline V gene lookup returns CDR1 MNHEY and CDR2 SMNVEV (reference sequence). Trimming at V came to 7 bases and at J to 5 bases, leaving 11 bases not matched to a gene.

The chain has TRBV2 and TRBJ1-2; possible D gene TRBD1, 6 bases. CDR3 size: 14 residues. Germline CDR1 and CDR2: SNHLY and FYNNEI. V was clipped by 4 bases and J by 5 bases, with 14 bases between them. The CDR3 sequence: CASSAGVARYGYTF. The CDR3 DNA is TGTGCCAGCAGTGCAGGGGTTGCTCGTTATGGCTACACCTTC.

This sequence joins TRBV5-1 and TRBJ2-2; D remains ambiguous. The CDR3 is 13 amino acids. Looked up from germline, CDR1 is SGHRS and CDR2 is YFSETQ. V lost 4 bases, J lost 1 base, and 5 bases lay in between. The CDR3 DNA follows: TGCGCCAGCAGCCTAGGGAACACCGGGGAGCTGTTTTTT. Its protein product is CASSLGNTGELFF. The full variable domain, its missing parts supplied by reference TRBV5-1 and TRBJ2-2, is KAGVTQTPRYLIKTRGQQVTLSCSPISGHRSVSWYQQTPGQGLQFLFEYFSETQRNKGNFPGRFSGRQFSNSRSEMNVSTLELGDSALYLCASSLGNTGELFFGEGSRLTVL.

J is TRBJ2-2 and V is TRBV5-1, with 10 bases fitting TRBD2. CDR1 SGHRS and CDR2 YFSETQ come from the germline V gene. This CDR3 comprises 16 residues. Trimming took 4 bases from V and 5 from J; bases not matched to a gene: 8. CDR3 in DNA: TGCGCCAGCAGCGTCTCAACTAGCGGGGATACCGGGGAGCTGTTTTTT. Translation gives CASSVSTSGDTGELFF.

With regard to this clone: Relative to the germline gene, one junction end is altered; a read error may explain this. The chain combines TRBV6-5 with TRBJ2-7; 7 nucleotides align to TRBD2. The CDR3 covers 15 residues. CDR1 and CDR2 from the germline V gene are MNHEY and SVGAGI. Here the CDR3 reads CASRYGGNSAYEQYF. The CDR3 DNA is TGTGCCAGCCGTTACGGGGGGAATTCTGCCTACGAGCAGTACTTC.

The chain has TRBV6-1 and TRBJ1-1; tentatively, D is TRBD1 (6 bases). CDR1 and CDR2 (germline): MNHNS, SASEGT. This CDR3 region has 15 residues. V was cut by 6 bases and J by 4 bases, with 18 bases left in between. CDR3 amino acids: CASSQQGTLSTEAFF. The DNA for the CDR3 is TGTGCCAGCAGCCAACAAGGGACATTATCCACTGAAGCTTTCTTT.

The rearrangement joins TRBV10-3 to TRBJ2-7; 7 bases line up with TRBD2. CDR1 and CDR2 (germline): ENHRY, SYGVKD. This CDR3 comprises 15 residues. Losses at the gene ends were 0 bases for V and 0 bases for J; bases not matched to a gene: 2. CDR3 amino acids: CAISESTSVSYEQYF. CDR3 DNA: TGTGCCATCAGTGAGTCTACTAGCGTCTCCTACGAGCAGTACTTC.

This clone was found once. The rearrangement uses TRBV29-1 and TRBJ2-1; 14 nucleotides match TRBD2. With 4 bases clipped from V and 9 bases from J, the junction kept 11 bases outside the gene matches. The V gene's germline CDR1 is SQVTM and CDR2 ANQGSEA. CDR3 length: 16 amino acids. CDR3 bases: TGCAGCGTTGTATCGACTAGCGGGAGGGCCTACGGTGAGCAGTTCTTC. It codes for CSVVSTSGRAYGEQFF.

This chain links TRBV27 with TRBJ1-1, with TRBD1 matching over 8 bases. This CDR3 region has 16 residues. V trimming: 5 bases; J trimming: 11 bases; junction bases outside the gene matches: 19. Germline CDR1 MNHEY, CDR2 SMNVEV (reference sequence). The CDR3 DNA reads as TGTGCCAGCAGTCAAAACGGGTGGGCCAGGGGGCTGTTGGCTTTCTTT. Its protein product is CASSQNGWARGLLAFF.

V gene TRBV10-3 combines with J gene TRBJ2-7; D is unclear. Trimming took 0 bases from V and 4 from J, leaving 10 bases between them. CDR1 and CDR2 (germline): ENHRY, SYGVKD. CDR3 length equals 14 residues. Here the CDR3 DNA reads TGTGCCATCAGTGAGTCCCTGAACAGATACGAGCAGTACGTC. It translates to CAISESLNRYEQYV.

V usage is TRBV2 and J usage is TRBJ2-7, with D tentatively TRBD1 (6 bases). The CDR3 sequence is 14 residues long. V was clipped by 4 bases and J by 4 bases, with 14 bases between them. Germline V gene data show CDR1 as SNHLY and CDR2 as FYNNEI. DNA for the CDR3: TGTGCCAGCAGTGTACAGGGCCGGGGTTACGAGCAGTACGTC. This gives the protein CASSVQGRGYEQYV.

The count of this clone is one. The chain recombines TRBV19 with TRBJ1-2, with 8 bases lining up with TRBD1. V was pared by 2 bases and J by 5 bases, with 7 bases of the junction left unmatched. The CDR3 loop spans 15 amino acids. Germline CDR1 is LNHDA and CDR2 is SQIVND (reference sequence). For the CDR3, the DNA is TGTGCCAGTAGTATATCCGGGACAGGCTCTTATGGCTACACCTTC. Translation: CASSISGTGSYGYTF.